Listed below are T cell receptor beta chains from one sample, sequenced in a study of T cells in Graves' hyperthyroidism and ophthalmopathy. TCRdb independently ran MiXCR on the multiplex PCR reads; one entry per CDR3 protein. The data contain 600,000 to 850,000 distinct CDR3 sequences, 18% of them singletons. The sequencing sample was made of blood. Receptor source: a woman between 45 and 65 years old with Graves' hyperthyroidism that later progressed to Graves' ophthalmopathy. CDR3s include the opening cysteine and the closing phenylalanine or tryptophan. D genes are given only for firm matches. Some rows have no size entry. The others give once, few or many, or a class for an expanded clone.

- TRBJ1-1 - TRBV19 CASSIGLQGRDEAFF TGTGCCAGTAGTATAGGTCTACAGGGTCGGGATGAAGCTTTCTTT
- TRBJ1-1 TRBD1 TRBV4-2 CASSRLDRGGTEAFF TGTGCCAGCAGCCGACTAGACAGGGGGGGCACTGAAGCTTTCTTT
- TRBJ1-2 - TRBV28 CASSFPRGNYGYTF TGTGCCAGCAGTTTTCCGAGAGGGAACTATGGCTACACCTTC
few TRBJ1-2 TRBD1 TRBV3-1 CASSQGRSLDRDNGYTF TGTGCCAGCAGCCAAGGTCGCTCTTTGGACAGGGACAATGGCTACACCTTC
many TRBJ2-3 TRBD2 TRBV20-1 CSASPAQAGGTDTQYF TGCAGTGCTAGCCCAGCCCAAGCGGGGGGCACAGATACGCAGTATTTT
few TRBJ1-5 TRBD1 TRBV10-2 CASSETGTGITSNQPQHF TGCGCCAGCAGTGAAACCGGGACAGGGATAACCAGCAATCAGCCCCAGCATTTT
many TRBJ2-4 TRBD2 TRBV3-1 CASSQDYNPGGGIQYF TGTGCCAGCAGCCAAGATTATAACCCCGGGGGGGGCATTCAGTACTTC
many TRBJ1-1 - TRBV12-3/TRBV12-4 CASSLALPTEAFF TGTGCCAGCAGTTTAGCGCTTCCCACTGAAGCTTTCTTT
few TRBJ1-2 - TRBV20-1 CSATGIGGYTF TGCAGTGCTACAGGGATCGGGGGCTACACCTTC
- TRBJ1-4 - TRBV30 CAWSPMQGAREKLFF TGTGCCTGGAGCCCGATGCAAGGGGCACGCGAAAAACTGTTTTTT
many TRBJ2-1 - TRBV11-2 CASSPLGGYNEQFF TGTGCCAGCAGTCCCCTGGGAGGATACAATGAGCAGTTCTTC
many TRBJ2-3 TRBD2 TRBV12-3/TRBV12-4 CASSLSGGENTQYF TGTGCCAGCAGCCTTTCGGGGGGTGAAAATACGCAGTATTTT
many TRBJ2-2 TRBD1 TRBV10-3 CAIRGTANTGELFF TGTGCCATCAGGGGGACAGCCAACACCGGGGAGCTGTTTTTT
few TRBJ1-3 - TRBV5-4 CASSLTTGTTGNTIYF TGTGCCAGCAGCTTGACTACCGGGACAACTGGAAACACCATATATTTT
many TRBJ1-4 - TRBV10-3 CAISPGGVPEKLFF TGTGCCATCAGTCCCGGGGGTGTTCCTGAAAAACTGTTTTTT
many TRBJ1-2 - TRBV27 CASSLRRGYGYTF TGTGCCAGCAGTTTAAGGAGGGGCTATGGCTACACCTTC
many TRBJ2-7 TRBD1 TRBV5-1 CASSTGQGVTPATGEQYF TGCGCCAGCAGCACGGGACAGGGGGTTACGCCGGCCACGGGCGAGCAGTACTTC
many TRBJ1-1 - TRBV5-6 CASSDPGRMNTEAFF TGTGCCAGCAGCGACCCGGGGCGCATGAACACTGAAGCTTTCTTT
many TRBJ2-1 TRBD1 TRBV29-1 CSVTLDRAKSKYNEQFF TGCAGCGTTACCTTGGACAGGGCTAAATCCAAATACAATGAGCAGTTCTTC
- TRBJ2-3 - TRBV19 CASTSGQGNIADTQYF TGTGCCAGTACCTCCGGGCAGGGGAATATCGCAGATACGCAGTATTTT
- TRBJ2-2 - TRBV2 CTSSVVERLGELFF TGTACCAGCAGTGTGGTAGAACGGCTGGGGGAGCTGTTTTTT
- TRBJ2-7 - TRBV30 CAWSGGAYEQYF TGTGCCTGGAGTGGGGGTGCCTACGAGCAGTACTTC
many TRBJ1-1 - TRBV20-1 CSAKRDGNTEAFF TGCAGTGCTAAACGGGACGGGAACACTGAAGCTTTCTTT
- TRBJ2-5 - TRBV6-9 CASSYSRDSGRYQYF TGTGCCAGCAGTTATAGCCGGGACAGTGGGAGGTACCAGTACTTC
few TRBJ2-1 - TRBV2 CASRGDPYNEQFF TGTGCCAGCAGAGGGGACCCCTACAATGAGCAGTTCTTC
- TRBJ2-2 TRBD2 TRBV20-1 CSAPSGGPNTGELFF TGCAGTGCACCTAGCGGGGGGCCGAACACCGGGGAGCTGTTTTTT
many TRBJ2-5 TRBD2 TRBV7-2 CASSLVWRGGPGETQYF TGTGCCAGCAGCTTAGTATGGCGGGGGGGCCCGGGTGAGACCCAGTACTTC
- TRBJ2-1 TRBD2 TRBV12-3/TRBV12-4 CASKTSGGNNEQFF TGTGCCAGCAAAACTAGCGGGGGGAACAATGAGCAGTTCTTC
few TRBJ1-1 TRBD1 TRBV19 CASTQGAVTEAFF TGTGCCAGTACCCAGGGGGCTGTCACTGAAGCTTTCTTT
many TRBJ2-3 - TRBV7-2 CASRGEMGTDTQYF TGTGCCAGCAGAGGGGAGATGGGGACAGATACGCAGTATTTT
many TRBJ1-1 TRBD1 TRBV12-3/TRBV12-4 CASSFPPGQVNTEAFF TGTGCCAGCAGTTTTCCCCCGGGACAGGTTAACACTGAAGCTTTCTTT
- TRBJ1-4 - TRBV10-3 CAISESTGAANEKLFF TGTGCCATCAGTGAGTCGACCGGGGCGGCTAATGAAAAACTGTTTTTT
many TRBJ1-5 - TRBV18 CASSPDLEPQHF TGTGCCAGCTCACCCGATTTGGAGCCCCAGCATTTT
many TRBJ1-2 - TRBV20-1 CSASRVQGYTF TGCAGTGCATCGCGGGTCCAGGGCTACACCTTC
many TRBJ1-2 TRBD1 TRBV5-1 CASSFGTANYGYTF TGTGCCAGCTCATTCGGGACAGCTAACTATGGCTACACCTTC
many TRBJ1-3 - TRBV20-1 CSADTGSNTGNTIYF TGCAGTGCTGATACAGGGTCTAATACTGGAAACACCATATATTTT
many TRBJ1-2 - TRBV12-3/TRBV12-4 CASSRDSGRYGYTF TGTGCCAGCAGCCGGGACTCCGGGAGGTATGGCTACACCTTC
- TRBJ1-1 TRBD1 TRBV4-1 CASSQRGQGGVTEAFF TGCGCCAGCAGCCAAAGGGGGCAGGGGGGTGTCACTGAAGCTTTCTTT
few TRBJ1-1 - TRBV19 CASRLSRGSTEAFF TGTGCCAGTAGGCTATCGAGGGGAAGCACTGAAGCTTTCTTT
many TRBJ1-2 - TRBV20-1 CSARAPPRDGYTF TGCAGTGCTAGAGCGCCCCCGAGGGACGGCTACACCTTC
few TRBJ2-5 - TRBV10-3 CAISQGTPQETQYF TGTGCCATCAGCCAAGGGACTCCTCAAGAGACCCAGTACTTC
few TRBJ1-1 - TRBV2 CAGLRAGVVNTEAFF TGTGCCGGCCTGAGGGCAGGGGTGGTGAACACTGAAGCTTTCTTT
- TRBJ1-2 TRBD1 TRBV15 CATSSSRDRLYGYTF TGTGCCACCAGCAGCTCAAGGGACAGACTCTATGGCTACACCTTC
many TRBJ2-5 - TRBV11-3 CASSLGQRRETQYF TGTGCCAGCAGCTTGGGCCAGCGACGGGAGACCCAGTACTTC
many TRBJ1-5 - TRBV6-1 CASSAGRGQPQHF TGTGCCAGCAGCGCCGGACGAGGTCAGCCCCAGCATTTT
- TRBJ1-2 - TRBV10-3 CASGRANYGYTF TGTGCCAGTGGCAGGGCTAACTATGGCTACACCTTC
few TRBJ1-2 - TRBV24-1 CATSDPTGTGRENYGYTF TGTGCCACCAGTGACCCAACCGGTACGGGCAGAGAAAACTATGGCTACACCTTC
- TRBJ2-2 - TRBV29-1 CSVRTVDSNTGELFF TGCAGCGTGAGAACGGTCGACTCGAACACCGGGGAGCTGTTTTTT
few TRBJ1-1 - TRBV6-4 CASSATGFGSEAFF TGTGCCAGCAGTGCCACAGGCTTTGGGTCTGAAGCTTTCTTT
few TRBJ2-5 TRBD1 TRBV6-1 CASSEFRQGQTQYF TGTGCCAGCAGTGAATTCAGACAGGGTCAGACCCAGTACTTC
few TRBJ2-5 - TRBV6-1 CASSRRGNQETQYF TGTGCCAGCAGTCGGCGGGGAAACCAAGAGACCCAGTACTTC
- TRBJ2-5 TRBD1 TRBV6-1 CASSDPGQGANPYQETQYF TGTGCCAGCAGTGACCCGGGACAGGGGGCGAATCCGTACCAAGAGACCCAGTACTTC
- TRBJ1-1 - TRBV27 CALDEAFF TGTGCCCTTGATGAAGCTTTCTTT
many TRBJ2-7 - TRBV18 CASSSASQRDEQYF TGTGCCAGCTCATCCGCATCCCAGAGAGACGAGCAGTACTTC